This T cell receptor (beta chain) was profiled in a study of human thymus T cells. Concerning this clone itself: The antigen remains unidentified.

Overall study findings and caveats: Related research examined unrelated individuals and reported that their thymic repertoires overlapped highly. It looked as if thymic and blood repertoires used V and J genes in a biased way.

The protocol was immunoSEQ multiplex PCR, while the TCRdb copy is restricted to in-frame clones and leaves out a portion. The data contain 65,000 to 90,000 clones, roughly 94% of them singletons. Obtained as resections during corrective heart surgery, the thymus tissue was then studied. All donors were healthy Finnish infants who were undergoing corrective surgery to treat congenital heart defects. The CDR3 is 14 amino acids. In germline, CDR1 is SGHRS, CDR2 YFSETQ. V shed 9 bases and J 2 bases; nucleotides not matched to a gene: 9. The V call is TRBV5-1, the J call TRBJ2-7; TRBD1 agrees at 9 bases. The sequence came from a girl under three years old with a congenital heart defect but otherwise immunologically healthy. Sequencing used thymus tissue. The CDR3 is CATKPGQGPYEQYF. The DNA for the CDR3 is TGCGCCACCAAACCGGGACAGGGACCCTACGAGCAGTACTTC.